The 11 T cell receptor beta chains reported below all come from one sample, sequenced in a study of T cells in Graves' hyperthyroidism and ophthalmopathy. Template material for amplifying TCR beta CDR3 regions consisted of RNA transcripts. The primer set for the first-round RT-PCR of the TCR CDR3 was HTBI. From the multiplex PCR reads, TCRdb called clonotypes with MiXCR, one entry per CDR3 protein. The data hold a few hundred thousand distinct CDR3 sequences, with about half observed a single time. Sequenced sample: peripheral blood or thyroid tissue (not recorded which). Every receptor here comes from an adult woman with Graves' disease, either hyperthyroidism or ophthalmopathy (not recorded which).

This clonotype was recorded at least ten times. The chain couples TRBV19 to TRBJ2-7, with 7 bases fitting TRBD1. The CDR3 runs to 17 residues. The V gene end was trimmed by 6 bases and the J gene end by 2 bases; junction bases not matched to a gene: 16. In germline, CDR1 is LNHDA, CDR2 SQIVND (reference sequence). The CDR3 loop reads CASSWGGRQGHTYEQYF. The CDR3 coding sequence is TGTGCCAGTAGCTGGGGCGGAAGACAGGGACATACCTACGAGCAGTACTTC.

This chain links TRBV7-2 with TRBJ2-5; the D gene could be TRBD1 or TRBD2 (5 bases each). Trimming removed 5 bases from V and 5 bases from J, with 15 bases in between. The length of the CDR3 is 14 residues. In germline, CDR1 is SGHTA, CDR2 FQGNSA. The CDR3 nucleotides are TGTGCCAGCAGCGACAGCGGCCTCAGGGAGACCCAGTACTTC. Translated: CASSDSGLRETQYF.

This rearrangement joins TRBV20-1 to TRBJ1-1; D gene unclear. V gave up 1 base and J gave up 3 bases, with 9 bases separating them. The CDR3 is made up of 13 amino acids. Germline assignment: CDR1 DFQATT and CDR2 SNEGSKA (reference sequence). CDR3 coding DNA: TGCAGTGCTAGAGGTGGCGGTTACACTGAAGCTTTCTTT. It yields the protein CSARGGGYTEAFF.

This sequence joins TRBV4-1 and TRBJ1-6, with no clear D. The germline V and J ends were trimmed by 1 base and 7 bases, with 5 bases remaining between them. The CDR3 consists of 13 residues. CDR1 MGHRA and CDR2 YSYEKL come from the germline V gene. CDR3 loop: CASSQAGNSPLHF. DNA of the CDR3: TGCGCCAGCAGCCAAGCTGGAAATTCACCCCTCCACTTT.

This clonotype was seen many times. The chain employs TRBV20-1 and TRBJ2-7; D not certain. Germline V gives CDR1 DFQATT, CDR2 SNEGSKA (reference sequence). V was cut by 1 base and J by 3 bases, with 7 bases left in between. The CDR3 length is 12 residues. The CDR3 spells CSARVTVYEQYF. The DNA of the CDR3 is TGCAGTGCTAGAGTTACGGTCTACGAGCAGTACTTC.

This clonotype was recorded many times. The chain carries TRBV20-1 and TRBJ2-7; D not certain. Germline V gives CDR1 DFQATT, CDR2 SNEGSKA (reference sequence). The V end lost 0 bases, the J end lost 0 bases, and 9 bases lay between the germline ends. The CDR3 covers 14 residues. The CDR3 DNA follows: TGCAGTGCTAGAGATTTGAACGGCTCCTACGAGCAGTACTTC. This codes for CSARDLNGSYEQYF.

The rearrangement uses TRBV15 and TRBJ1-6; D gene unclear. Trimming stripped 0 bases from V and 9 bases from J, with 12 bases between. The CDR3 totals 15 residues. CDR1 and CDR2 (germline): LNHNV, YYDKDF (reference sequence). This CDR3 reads CATSREVGSGSPLHF. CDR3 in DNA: TGTGCCACCAGCAGAGAGGTGGGGTCTGGTTCACCCCTCCACTTT.

The CDR3 nucleotides are TGTGCCAGCAGCTACAGGGGTTGGAGCGAGCAGTACTTC. This gives the protein CASSYRGWSEQYF. V and J are TRBV7-2 and TRBJ2-7, with 7 bases that match TRBD1. Germline V gene data show CDR1 as SGHTA and CDR2 as FQGNSA. The CDR3 covers 13 residues. The ends lost 4 bases at V and 6 bases at J; junction bases unmatched: 6.

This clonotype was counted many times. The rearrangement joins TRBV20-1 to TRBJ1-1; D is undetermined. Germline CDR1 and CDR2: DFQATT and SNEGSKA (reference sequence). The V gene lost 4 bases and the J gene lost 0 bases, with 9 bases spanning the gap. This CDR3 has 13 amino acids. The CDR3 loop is CSAITALNTEAFF. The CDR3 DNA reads TGCAGTGCTATTACAGCATTGAACACTGAAGCTTTCTTT.

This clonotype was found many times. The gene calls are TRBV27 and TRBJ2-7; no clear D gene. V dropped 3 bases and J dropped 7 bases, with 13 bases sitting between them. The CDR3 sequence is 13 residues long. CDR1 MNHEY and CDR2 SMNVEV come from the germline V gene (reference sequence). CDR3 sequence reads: CASSFSKGMEQYF. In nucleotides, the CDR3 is TGTGCCAGCAGTTTTTCTAAAGGGATGGAGCAGTACTTC.

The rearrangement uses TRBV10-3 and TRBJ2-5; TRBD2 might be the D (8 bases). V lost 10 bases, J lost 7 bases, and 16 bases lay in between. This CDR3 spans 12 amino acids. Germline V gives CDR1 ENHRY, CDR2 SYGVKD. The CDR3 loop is CANRGLDGTQYF. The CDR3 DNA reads TGTGCCAACAGGGGACTAGACGGGACCCAGTACTTC.